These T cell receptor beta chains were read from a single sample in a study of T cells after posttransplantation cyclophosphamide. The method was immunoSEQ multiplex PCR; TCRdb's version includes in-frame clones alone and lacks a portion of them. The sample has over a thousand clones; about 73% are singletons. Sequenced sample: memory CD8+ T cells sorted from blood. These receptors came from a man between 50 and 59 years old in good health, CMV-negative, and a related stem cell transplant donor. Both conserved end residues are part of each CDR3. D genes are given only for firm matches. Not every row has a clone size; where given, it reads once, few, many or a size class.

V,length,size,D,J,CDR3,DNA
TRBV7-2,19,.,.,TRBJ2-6,CASSLNPGGYTSGANVLTF,TGTGCCAGCAGCCTCAATCCGGGCGGGTACACCTCTGGGGCCAACGTCCTGACTTTC
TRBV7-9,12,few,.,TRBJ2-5,CASAGPKETQYF,TGTGCCAGCGCGGGACCCAAAGAGACCCAGTACTTC
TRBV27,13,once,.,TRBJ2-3,CASSLWARDTQYF,TGTGCCAGCAGTTTATGGGCTCGGGATACGCAGTATTTT
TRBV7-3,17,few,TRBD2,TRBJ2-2,CASSLTFTGGNTGELFF,TGTGCCAGCAGCTTAACGTTTACGGGGGGTAACACCGGGGAGCTGTTTTTT
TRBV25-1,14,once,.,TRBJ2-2,CASSELRETGELFF,TGTGCCAGCAGTGAACTCCGGGAGACCGGGGAGCTGTTTTTT
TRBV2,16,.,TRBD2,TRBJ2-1,CASSDWTSGRGNEQFF,TGTGCCAGCAGTGACTGGACTAGCGGGAGGGGAAATGAGCAGTTCTTC
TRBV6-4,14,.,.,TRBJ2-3,CASSEQGGTDTQYF,TGTGCCAGCAGTGAACAGGGCGGCACAGATACGCAGTATTTT
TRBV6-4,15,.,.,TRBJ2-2,CASSASGLNTGELFF,TGTGCCAGCAGTGCAAGCGGACTTAACACCGGGGAGCTGTTTTTT
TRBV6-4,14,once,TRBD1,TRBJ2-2,CASSGTGDTGELFF,TGTGCCAGCAGTGGGACAGGGGACACCGGGGAGCTGTTTTTT
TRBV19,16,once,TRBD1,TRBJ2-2,CASSWDRGPNTGELFF,TGTGCCAGTAGCTGGGACAGGGGCCCTAACACCGGGGAGCTGTTTTTT
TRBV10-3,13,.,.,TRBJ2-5,CAISETKQETQYF,TGTGCCATCAGTGAGACAAAACAAGAGACCCAGTACTTC
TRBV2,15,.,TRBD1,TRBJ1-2,CASRFPGTGDYGYTF,TGTGCCAGCAGATTCCCCGGGACAGGGGACTATGGCTACACCTTC
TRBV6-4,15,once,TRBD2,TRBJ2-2,CASRSGTSDPGELFF,TGTGCCAGCAGATCCGGGACTAGCGACCCCGGGGAGCTGTTTTTT
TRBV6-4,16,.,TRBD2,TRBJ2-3,CASSDSGGGGTDTQYF,TGTGCCAGCAGTGACTCAGGCGGGGGTGGCACAGATACGCAGTATTTT
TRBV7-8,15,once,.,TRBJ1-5,CASSLDAGASQPQHF,TGTGCCAGCAGCTTAGATGCAGGGGCGTCTCAGCCCCAGCATTTT
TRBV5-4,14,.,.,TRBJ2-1,CASRGGLSYNEQFF,TGTGCCAGCAGGGGGGGGCTATCCTACAATGAGCAGTTCTTC
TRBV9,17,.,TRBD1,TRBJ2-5,CASSALGWGQDQETQYF,TGTGCCAGCAGCGCATTGGGGTGGGGACAGGACCAAGAGACCCAGTACTTC